These T cell receptor beta chains were read from a single sample in a study of spatial heterogeneity in lung cancer. Each CDR3 protein gets one entry after TCRdb re-called the 5' RACE reads with MiXCR. The sample holds more than 30,000 distinct CDR3 sequences, 5.8% seen once. Sequences were derived from PBMCs, sampled at surgery. Receptors were obtained from a male donor with early-stage non-small cell lung cancer. The CDR3 runs from the conserved cysteine through the conserved F or W. The D gene is left open where the match is weak. A clone size is listed for some rows: how often the clone was seen (once, few, many), or a class if it is expanded.

CDR3aa: CASSLPLLDEQYF
CDR3nt: TGTGCCAGCAGCTTGCCCCTCTTGGACGAGCAGTACTTC
d_gene: NA
j_gene: TRBJ2-7
abundance: few
v_gene: TRBV5-5

CDR3aa: CASRLDSWTGELFF
CDR3nt: TGTGCCAGCAGGTTAGACAGTTGGACCGGGGAGCTGTTTTTT
d_gene: NA
j_gene: TRBJ2-2
abundance: many
v_gene: TRBV28

CDR3aa: CATSKGGREKTQYF
CDR3nt: TGTGCCACCAGCAAGGGAGGGAGGGAAAAGACCCAGTACTTC
d_gene: TRBD2
j_gene: TRBJ2-5
abundance: many
v_gene: TRBV15

CDR3aa: CASSVQGHYGYTF
CDR3nt: TGTGCCAGCAGTGTCCAGGGTCACTATGGCTACACCTTC
d_gene: NA
j_gene: TRBJ1-2
abundance: many
v_gene: TRBV28

CDR3aa: CASSLFNAYEQYF
CDR3nt: TGTGCCAGCAGCTTATTCAACGCCTACGAGCAGTACTTC
d_gene: NA
j_gene: TRBJ2-7
abundance: few
v_gene: TRBV11-3

CDR3aa: CAWGPQGTGEKLFF
CDR3nt: TGTGCCTGGGGACCACAGGGAACCGGTGAAAAACTGTTTTTT
d_gene: NA
j_gene: TRBJ1-4
abundance: many
v_gene: TRBV30

CDR3aa: CATSDAWSDTQYF
CDR3nt: TGTGCCACCAGTGACGCCTGGTCGGATACGCAGTATTTT
d_gene: NA
j_gene: TRBJ2-3
abundance: few
v_gene: TRBV24-1

CDR3aa: CASSLYSRQKGYTF
CDR3nt: TGTGCCAGCAGTTTATACTCTAGACAGAAAGGCTACACCTTC
d_gene: NA
j_gene: TRBJ1-2
abundance: many
v_gene: TRBV28

CDR3aa: CASSYSGGRTDTQYF
CDR3nt: TGTGCCAGCAGTTACTCAGGGGGAAGGACAGATACGCAGTATTTT
d_gene: NA
j_gene: TRBJ2-3
abundance: NA
v_gene: TRBV6-6

CDR3aa: CASRSGNTIYF
CDR3nt: TGTGCCAGCAGATCAGGAAACACCATATATTTT
d_gene: NA
j_gene: TRBJ1-3
abundance: many
v_gene: TRBV28

CDR3aa: CASSQEPGTDTQYF
CDR3nt: TGTGCCAGCAGCCAAGAACCTGGAACAGATACGCAGTATTTT
d_gene: NA
j_gene: TRBJ2-3
abundance: once
v_gene: TRBV4-2

CDR3aa: CAGGNLSNQPQHF
CDR3nt: TGTGCTGGGGGGAATTTGAGCAATCAGCCCCAGCATTTT
d_gene: NA
j_gene: TRBJ1-5
abundance: many
v_gene: TRBV6-6

CDR3aa: CSVEDKGGRSYGYTF
CDR3nt: TGCAGCGTTGAAGATAAGGGGGGCAGGAGCTATGGCTACACCTTC
d_gene: NA
j_gene: TRBJ1-2
abundance: many
v_gene: TRBV29-1

CDR3aa: CASSSRGSLYNSPLHF
CDR3nt: TGTGCCAGCAGCTCCCGAGGGAGCCTGTATAATTCACCCCTCCACTTT
d_gene: NA
j_gene: TRBJ1-6
abundance: few
v_gene: TRBV7-9

CDR3aa: CSARSQGYTGELFF
CDR3nt: TGCAGTGCTAGATCCCAGGGGTACACCGGGGAGCTGTTTTTT
d_gene: NA
j_gene: TRBJ2-2
abundance: many
v_gene: TRBV20-1

CDR3aa: CSVQRGGHVDTQYF
CDR3nt: TGCAGTGTTCAAAGGGGGGGCCATGTAGATACGCAGTATTTT
d_gene: NA
j_gene: TRBJ2-3
abundance: many
v_gene: TRBV20-1

CDR3aa: CSAITGPANYGYTF
CDR3nt: TGCAGTGCCATAACAGGGCCTGCTAACTATGGCTACACCTTC
d_gene: NA
j_gene: TRBJ1-2
abundance: few
v_gene: TRBV20-1

CDR3aa: CASSQGGRVPRQETQYF
CDR3nt: TGTGCCAGCAGCCAAGGGGGCAGGGTTCCTAGGCAAGAGACCCAGTACTTC
d_gene: NA
j_gene: TRBJ2-5
abundance: few
v_gene: TRBV14

CDR3aa: CASSVVPGTGGGYTF
CDR3nt: TGTGCCAGCAGTGTTGTTCCCGGGACAGGGGGCGGCTACACCTTC
d_gene: TRBD1
j_gene: TRBJ1-2
abundance: NA
v_gene: TRBV6-1